This TCR beta chain was recorded in a study of blood T cells in healthy people across ages. Primed by a sample-barcoded 5' primer and a J-beta primer mix, a second PCR proceeded for about 7 to 11 cycles. From the 5' RACE reads, TCRdb called clonotypes with MiXCR, one entry per CDR3 protein. This sample has hundreds of thousands of distinct CDR3 sequences, with 49% found just once. This CDR3 spans 15 amino acids. In germline, CDR1 is SGDLS, CDR2 YYNGEE. The V end lost 0 bases, the J end lost 6 bases, and 12 bases lay between the germline ends. The sequenced sample consisted of blood. The gene calls are TRBV9 and TRBJ1-4; D gene uncertain. This clonotype was obtained from an older woman in good health. This CDR3 is CASSVGVDVYEKLFF. The CDR3 DNA sequence: TGTGCCAGCAGCGTAGGGGTCGATGTATATGAAAAACTGTTTTTT.